These T cell receptor beta chains were read from a single sample in a study of lymphopenia after photon versus proton radiotherapy. Repertoires were generated with immunoSEQ multiplex PCR, while TCRdb's copy carries only in-frame clones and drops some. This table holds roughly 18,000 clones, roughly nine tenths found once. Sequencing was performed on peripheral blood, taken from a patient treated with proton-based radiotherapy. Every receptor here comes from a man between 65 and 80 years old with pancreatic cancer. Each CDR3 is given with its conserved first and last residue. D genes are given only for firm matches. Only some rows state a clone size, as once, few, many or a class for expanded clones.

V	D	size	J	CDR3	DNA
TRBV5-6	TRBD1	NA	TRBJ2-1	CASSGSTGLGEQFF	TGTGCCAGCAGCGGATCGACAGGGTTGGGTGAGCAGTTCTTC
TRBV21-1	NA	NA	TRBJ2-4	CASSKVLQGVGKNIQYF	TGTGCCAGCAGCAAAGTCCTACAGGGGGTTGGCAAAAACATTCAGTACTTC
TRBV7-2	NA	NA	TRBJ1-6	CASTLTINYNSPLHF	TGTGCCAGCACCCTGACAATCAACTATAATTCACCCCTCCACTTT
TRBV5-1	NA	NA	TRBJ2-3	CASSSFTDTQYF	TGCGCCAGCAGCTCTTTCACAGATACGCAGTATTTT
TRBV7-6	TRBD2	NA	TRBJ2-7	CASSPFSGRAEYEQYF	TGTGCCAGCAGCCCTTTTAGCGGGAGGGCCGAATACGAGCAGTACTTC
TRBV12-5	NA	NA	TRBJ2-1	CARGGAGAKPFF	TGTGCTAGGGGGGGGGCGGGAGCGAAGCCGTTCTTC
TRBV6-5	NA	NA	TRBJ2-2	CASSYARNTGELFF	TGTGCCAGCAGTTACGCAAGGAACACCGGGGAGCTGTTTTTT
TRBV10-2	NA	NA	TRBJ2-7	CASSELQGRYEQYF	TGCGCCAGCAGTGAGTTACAGGGAAGATACGAGCAGTACTTC
TRBV7-9	NA	NA	TRBJ2-2	CASTGPGLAFRTGELFF	TGTGCCAGCACCGGTCCGGGCCTTGCTTTTAGGACCGGGGAGCTGTTTTTT
TRBV30	NA	NA	TRBJ1-2	CAWSVPGLSYTF	TGTGCCTGGAGTGTCCCCGGGTTGAGCTACACCTTC
TRBV18	TRBD1	NA	TRBJ2-7	CASSPRGTGISYEQYF	TGTGCCAGCTCACCACGTGGGACAGGGATCTCCTACGAGCAGTACTTC
TRBV9	NA	NA	TRBJ2-7	CASSAAANSYEQYF	TGTGCCAGCAGCGCCGCGGCGAACTCCTACGAGCAGTACTTC
TRBV27	NA	NA	TRBJ1-5	CASSQQGISDQPQHF	TGTGCCAGCAGCCAACAGGGTATCAGCGATCAGCCCCAGCATTTT
TRBV5-1	TRBD2	NA	TRBJ2-1	CASSERTSGSYDEQFF	TGCGCCAGCAGCGAACGGACTAGCGGGAGTTACGATGAGCAGTTCTTC
TRBV5-4	NA	once	TRBJ2-2	CASSFTEYTGELFF	TGTGCCAGCAGCTTCACGGAGTACACCGGGGAGCTGTTTTTT
TRBV15	NA	NA	TRBJ2-7	CATSRPQHSSYEQYF	TGTGCCACCAGCAGACCTCAACACTCTTCCTACGAGCAGTACTTC
TRBV5-8	NA	NA	TRBJ2-7	CASSLDGQFPYEQYF	TGTGCCAGCAGCTTGGACGGTCAGTTCCCCTACGAGCAGTACTTC
TRBV7-2	NA	once	TRBJ1-1	CASSLAPEKSLNTEAFF	TGTGCCAGCAGCTTAGCGCCCGAGAAGAGCCTGAACACTGAAGCTTTCTTT
TRBV2	NA	NA	TRBJ2-1	CASSAGLLPYNEQFF	TGTGCCAGCAGCGCTGGACTTTTACCCTACAATGAGCAGTTCTTC
TRBV7-8	TRBD1	NA	TRBJ1-4	CASSSLTGVSEKLFF	TGTGCCAGCAGCTCACTTACAGGGGTTAGTGAAAAACTGTTTTTT
TRBV9	TRBD2	NA	TRBJ2-1	CASSVALLTGGHNEQFF	TGTGCCAGCAGCGTAGCCCTCCTAACGGGAGGTCACAATGAGCAGTTCTTC
TRBV7-3	NA	NA	TRBJ2-3	CASSLNAGTSTDTQYF	TGTGCCAGCAGCTTAAATGCAGGCACTAGCACAGATACGCAGTATTTT
TRBV7-3	TRBD2	NA	TRBJ2-1	CASSFRLAGPHEQFF	TGTGCCAGCAGCTTTAGGCTAGCGGGACCCCATGAGCAGTTCTTC
TRBV5-1	NA	NA	TRBJ2-7	CASSLDQPTVYEQYF	TGCGCCAGCAGCTTGGACCAGCCGACAGTCTACGAGCAGTACTTC
TRBV7-8	NA	NA	TRBJ1-4	CASSLAGLGEKLFF	TGTGCCAGCAGCTTAGCAGGGCTGGGTGAAAAACTGTTTTTT
TRBV10-3	TRBD2	NA	TRBJ2-1	CAISGSGTSGGDEQFF	TGTGCCATCAGTGGGTCGGGGACTAGCGGGGGGGATGAGCAGTTCTTC
TRBV6-5	NA	NA	TRBJ1-5	CASSSAPVGSRAQHF	TGTGCCAGCAGTTCAGCCCCAGTGGGGTCTCGGGCCCAGCATTTT
TRBV7-8	NA	NA	TRBJ2-1	CASSLAGQRYNEQFF	TGTGCCAGCAGCTTGGCTGGGCAGCGATACAATGAGCAGTTCTTC
TRBV5-4	NA	NA	TRBJ1-5	CASSLAGRQPQHF	TGTGCCAGCAGCTTGGCGGGGCGTCAGCCCCAGCATTTT
TRBV27	NA	NA	TRBJ2-2	CASSLYQGVGTGEPFF	TGTGCCAGCAGTTTATATCAGGGAGTAGGTACCGGGGAGCCGTTTTTT
TRBV2	NA	NA	TRBJ1-4	CASSQGDTHNEKLFF	TGTGCCAGCAGTCAAGGGGACACCCATAATGAAAAACTGTTTTTT
TRBV5-1	NA	NA	TRBJ1-1	CASSLEDTRNTEAFF	TGCGCCAGCAGCTTGGAGGACACCCGGAACACTGAAGCTTTCTTT
TRBV11-2	NA	NA	TRBJ1-1	CASSLEVGLNTEAFF	TGTGCCAGCAGCTTAGAAGTTGGTTTGAACACTGAAGCTTTCTTT
TRBV6-6	TRBD1	NA	TRBJ1-1	CASNTGGVHEAFF	TGTGCCAGCAATACAGGGGGCGTTCATGAAGCTTTCTTT
TRBV19	TRBD1	once	TRBJ2-1	CASSHHRGPQLRPYNEQFF	TGTGCCAGTAGCCACCACAGGGGGCCTCAGCTGAGGCCCTACAATGAGCAGTTCTTC
TRBV7-9	NA	NA	TRBJ2-5	CASSLFGRETQYF	TGTGCCAGCAGCCTATTTGGACGGGAGACCCAGTACTTC
TRBV14	NA	NA	TRBJ2-6	CASSQQIQSSGANVLTF	TGTGCCAGCAGCCAACAGATACAAAGCTCTGGGGCCAACGTCCTGACTTTC
TRBV7-2	NA	NA	TRBJ2-5	CASSLGGSTQETQYF	TGTGCCAGCAGCTTAGGTGGGAGCACTCAAGAGACCCAGTACTTC
TRBV5-1	NA	NA	TRBJ1-6	CASSLENSPLHF	TGCGCCAGCAGCTTGGAGAATTCACCCCTCCACTTT
TRBV7-2	NA	NA	TRBJ1-4	CASSGGPNEKLFF	TGTGCCAGCAGCGGGGGACCTAACGAAAAACTGTTTTTT
TRBV5-1	TRBD1	NA	TRBJ2-1	CASSYSGTGVYNEQFF	TGCGCCAGCAGCTATTCCGGGACAGGGGTCTACAATGAGCAGTTCTTC
TRBV10-3	NA	NA	TRBJ2-3	CAISGIASGDTQYF	TGTGCCATCAGCGGGATCGCGAGTGGGGATACGCAGTATTTT
TRBV27	NA	NA	TRBJ2-7	CASSLSQGGPSYEQYF	TGTGCCAGCAGTCTATCCCAGGGGGGACCCTCCTACGAGCAGTACTTC
TRBV6-5	NA	NA	TRBJ1-3	CASSYDRTSGNTIYF	TGTGCCAGCAGTTATGACAGGACCTCTGGAAACACCATATATTTT
TRBV5-4	TRBD1	NA	TRBJ1-1	CASSLQGALEAFF	TGTGCCAGCAGCTTACAGGGGGCCCTTGAAGCTTTCTTT
TRBV7-9	NA	NA	TRBJ2-6	CASSQPGASGANVLTF	TGTGCCAGCAGCCAACCAGGGGCCTCCGGGGCCAACGTCCTGACTTTC
TRBV10-1	NA	NA	TRBJ2-5	CASNPHGGTQYF	TGCGCCAGCAACCCCCACGGGGGGACCCAGTACTTC
TRBV5-1	TRBD1	NA	TRBJ1-1	CASSFLTGGVSEAFF	TGCGCCAGCAGCTTCCTGACAGGGGGCGTTTCTGAAGCTTTCTTT
TRBV7-2	NA	NA	TRBJ2-3	CASSLDLRPSTDTQYF	TGTGCCAGCAGCTTGGACCTAAGACCAAGCACAGATACGCAGTATTTT
TRBV10-2	NA	once	TRBJ2-1	CASRPEGLPADEQFF	TGCGCCAGCCGGCCCGAGGGACTCCCTGCCGATGAGCAGTTCTTC
TRBV7-7	NA	NA	TRBJ2-3	CASSLGTRGKDTQYF	TGTGCCAGCAGCTTAGGGACACGGGGGAAAGATACGCAGTATTTT